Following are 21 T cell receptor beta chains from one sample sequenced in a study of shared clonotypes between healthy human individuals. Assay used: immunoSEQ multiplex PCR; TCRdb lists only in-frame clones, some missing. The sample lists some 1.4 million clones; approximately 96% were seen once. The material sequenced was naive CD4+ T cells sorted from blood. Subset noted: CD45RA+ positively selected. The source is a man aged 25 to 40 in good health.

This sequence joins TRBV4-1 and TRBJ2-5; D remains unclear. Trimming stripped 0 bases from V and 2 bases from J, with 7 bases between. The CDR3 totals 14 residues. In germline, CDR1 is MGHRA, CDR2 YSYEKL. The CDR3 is CASSQDRLQETQYF. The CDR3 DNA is TGCGCCAGCAGCCAAGATCGGCTGCAAGAGACCCAGTACTTC.

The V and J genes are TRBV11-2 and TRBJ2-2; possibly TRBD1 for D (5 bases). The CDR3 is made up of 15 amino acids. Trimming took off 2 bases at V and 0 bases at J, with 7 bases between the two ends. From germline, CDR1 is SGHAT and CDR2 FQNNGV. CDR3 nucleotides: TGTGCCAGCAGCTTAACAGGATCGAACACCGGGGAGCTGTTTTTT. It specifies CASSLTGSNTGELFF.

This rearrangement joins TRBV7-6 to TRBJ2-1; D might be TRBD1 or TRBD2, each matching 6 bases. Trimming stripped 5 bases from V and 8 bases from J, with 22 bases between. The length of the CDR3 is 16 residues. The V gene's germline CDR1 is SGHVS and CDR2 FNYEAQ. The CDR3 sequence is CASSINIGGRVDEQFF. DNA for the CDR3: TGTGCCAGCAGCATAAATATAGGGGGGCGAGTCGATGAGCAGTTCTTC.

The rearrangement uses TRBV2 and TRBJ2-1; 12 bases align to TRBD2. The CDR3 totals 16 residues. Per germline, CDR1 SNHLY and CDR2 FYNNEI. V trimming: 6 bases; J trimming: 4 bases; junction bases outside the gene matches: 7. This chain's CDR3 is CASRARTSGKYNEQFF. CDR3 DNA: TGTGCCAGCAGGGCCAGGACTAGCGGGAAGTACAATGAGCAGTTCTTC. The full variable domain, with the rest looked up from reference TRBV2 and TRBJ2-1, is EPEVTQTPSHQVTQMGQEVILRCVPISNHLYFYWYRQILGQKVEFLVSFYNNEISEKSEIFDDQFSVERPDGSNFTLKIRSTKLEDSAMYFCASRARTSGKYNEQFFGPGTRLTVL.

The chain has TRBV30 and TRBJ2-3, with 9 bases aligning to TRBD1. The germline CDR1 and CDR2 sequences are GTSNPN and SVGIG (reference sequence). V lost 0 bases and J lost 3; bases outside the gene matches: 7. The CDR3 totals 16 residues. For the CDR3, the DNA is TGTGCCTGGAGTGTAGTGGGGACAGGGCGAACAGATACGCAGTATTTT. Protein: CAWSVVGTGRTDTQYF.

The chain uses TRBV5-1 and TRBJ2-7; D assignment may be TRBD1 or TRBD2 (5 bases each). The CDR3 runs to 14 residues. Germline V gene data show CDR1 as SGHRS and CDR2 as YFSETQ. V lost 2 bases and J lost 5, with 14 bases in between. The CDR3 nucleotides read TGCGCCAGCAGCTTCCGGGACGACAAGGACGAGCAGTACTTC. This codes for CASSFRDDKDEQYF.

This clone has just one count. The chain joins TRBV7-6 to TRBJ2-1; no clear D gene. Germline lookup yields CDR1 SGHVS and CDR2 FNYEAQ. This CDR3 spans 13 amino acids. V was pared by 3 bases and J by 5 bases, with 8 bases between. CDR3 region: CASSFQRNNEQFF. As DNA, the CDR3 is TGTGCCAGCAGCTTCCAGCGAAACAATGAGCAGTTCTTC.

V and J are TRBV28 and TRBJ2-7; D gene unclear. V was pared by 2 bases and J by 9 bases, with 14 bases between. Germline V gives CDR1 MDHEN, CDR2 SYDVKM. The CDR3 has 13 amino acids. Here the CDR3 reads CASSLRKGPGQYF. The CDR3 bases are TGTGCCAGCAGTTTACGTAAGGGCCCAGGGCAGTACTTC.

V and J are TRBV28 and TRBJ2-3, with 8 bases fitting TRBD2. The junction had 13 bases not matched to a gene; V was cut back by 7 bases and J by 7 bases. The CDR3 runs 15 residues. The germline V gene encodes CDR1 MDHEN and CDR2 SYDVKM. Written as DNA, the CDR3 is TGTGCCAGCACCCCGGGGGGGGGCCCCCGTAATACGCAGTATTTT. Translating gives CASTPGGGPRNTQYF. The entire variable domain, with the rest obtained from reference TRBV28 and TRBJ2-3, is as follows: DVKVTQSSRYLVKRTGEKVFLECVQDMDHENMFWYRQDPGLGLRLIYFSYDVKMKEKGDIPEGYSVSREKKERFSLILESASTNQTSMYLCASTPGGGPRNTQYFGPGTRLTVL.

The CDR3, as DNA: TGTGCCAGCACCCCCTCGGGGGGCTTCGGTCAGCCCCAGCATTTT. The encoded protein is CASTPSGGFGQPQHF. This chain links TRBV6-5 with TRBJ1-5, with a possible D match to TRBD1 (6 bases). CDR1 and CDR2 (germline): MNHEY, SVGAGI. The V and J ends lost 7 bases and 6 bases respectively, with 19 bases between them. This CDR3 is 15 amino acids long.

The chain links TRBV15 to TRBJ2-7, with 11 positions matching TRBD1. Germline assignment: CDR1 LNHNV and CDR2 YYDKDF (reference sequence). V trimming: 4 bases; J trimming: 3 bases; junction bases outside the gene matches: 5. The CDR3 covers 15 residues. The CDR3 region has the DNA TGTGCCACCAGCAACTCCGGGACAGGGGGCTACGAGCAGTACTTC. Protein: CATSNSGTGGYEQYF.

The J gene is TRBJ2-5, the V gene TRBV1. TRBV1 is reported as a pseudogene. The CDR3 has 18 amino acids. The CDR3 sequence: CTSSQEVCETPHGETQYF. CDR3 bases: TGCACCAGCAGCCAAGAAGTATGCGAGACCCCACACGGAGAGACCCAGTACTTC.

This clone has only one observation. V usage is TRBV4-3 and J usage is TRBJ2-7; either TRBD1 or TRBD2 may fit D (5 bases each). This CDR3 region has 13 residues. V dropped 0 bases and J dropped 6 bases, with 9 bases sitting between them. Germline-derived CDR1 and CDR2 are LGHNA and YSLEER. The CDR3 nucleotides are TGCGCCAGCAGCCAAGATCGGGGCTCCGAGCAGTACTTC. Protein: CASSQDRGSEQYF.

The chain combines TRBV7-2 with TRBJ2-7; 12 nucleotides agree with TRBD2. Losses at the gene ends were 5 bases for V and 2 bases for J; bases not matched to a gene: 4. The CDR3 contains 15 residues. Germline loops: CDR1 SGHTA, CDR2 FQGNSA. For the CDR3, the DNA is TGTGCCAGCAGCCACCGGACTAGCGGGGCCTACGAGCAGTACTTC. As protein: CASSHRTSGAYEQYF.

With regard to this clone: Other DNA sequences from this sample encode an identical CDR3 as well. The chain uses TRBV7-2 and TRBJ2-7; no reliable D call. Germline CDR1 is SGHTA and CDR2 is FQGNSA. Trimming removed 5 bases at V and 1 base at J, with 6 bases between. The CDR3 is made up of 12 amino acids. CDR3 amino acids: CASSPNSYEQYF. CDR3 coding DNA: TGTGCCAGCAGCCCTAATTCCTACGAGCAGTACTTC.

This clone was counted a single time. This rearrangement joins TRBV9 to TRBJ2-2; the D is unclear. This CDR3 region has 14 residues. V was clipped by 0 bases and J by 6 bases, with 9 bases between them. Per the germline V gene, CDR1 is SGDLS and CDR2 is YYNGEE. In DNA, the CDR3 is TGTGCCAGCAGCGTAGGGTCTGAGTCCGGGGAGCTGTTTTTT. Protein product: CASSVGSESGELFF.

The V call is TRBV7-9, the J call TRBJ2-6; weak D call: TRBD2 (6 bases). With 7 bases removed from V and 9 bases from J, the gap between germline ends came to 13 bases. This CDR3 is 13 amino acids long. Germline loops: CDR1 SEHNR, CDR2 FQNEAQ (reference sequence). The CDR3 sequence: CASTIWTINVLTF. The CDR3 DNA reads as TGTGCCAGCACCATCTGGACTATCAACGTCCTGACTTTC.

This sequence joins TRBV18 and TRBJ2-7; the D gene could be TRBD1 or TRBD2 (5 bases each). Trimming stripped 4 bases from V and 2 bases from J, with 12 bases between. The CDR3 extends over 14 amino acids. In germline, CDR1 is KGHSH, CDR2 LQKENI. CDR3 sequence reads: CASSQGRTTYEQYF. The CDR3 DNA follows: TGTGCCAGCTCACAGGGACGGACAACCTACGAGCAGTACTTC.

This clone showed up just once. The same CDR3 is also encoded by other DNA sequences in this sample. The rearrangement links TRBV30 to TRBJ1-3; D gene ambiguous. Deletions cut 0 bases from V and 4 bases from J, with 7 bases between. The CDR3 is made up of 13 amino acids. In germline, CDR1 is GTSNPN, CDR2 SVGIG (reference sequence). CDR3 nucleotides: TGTGCCTGGAGTGTTTTGAGCGGAAACACCATATATTTT. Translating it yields CAWSVLSGNTIYF.

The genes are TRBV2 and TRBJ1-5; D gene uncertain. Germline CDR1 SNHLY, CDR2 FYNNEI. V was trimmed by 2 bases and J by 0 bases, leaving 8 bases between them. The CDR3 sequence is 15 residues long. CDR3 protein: CASSETVYSNQPQHF. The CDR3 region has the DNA TGTGCCAGCAGTGAAACAGTTTATAGCAATCAGCCCCAGCATTTT.

CDR3: CASSLKGLNTGELFF. Here the CDR3 DNA reads TGTGCCAGCAGCTTGAAGGGCCTGAACACCGGGGAGCTGTTTTTT. The chain recombines TRBV5-4 with TRBJ2-2, with unresolved D. V was clipped by 1 base and J by 1 base, with 8 bases between them. The CDR3 sequence is 15 residues long. The germline gives CDR1 SGHNT, CDR2 YYREEE (reference sequence).